This T cell receptor beta chain was profiled in a study of cytomegalovirus exposure and HLA in healthy donors. Study results and caveats: Cytomegalovirus status, reportedly, was diagnosed with high specificity and sensitivity by the classifier.

This clone is a singleton in its sample. Its specificity is unknown. Clones were sequenced by immunoSEQ multiplex PCR, and TCRdb holds only the in-frame ones, with some missing. Of 120,000 or so clones in the sample, approximately 88% were seen once. The CDR3 sequence is 14 residues long. Germline-derived CDR1 and CDR2 are MGHDK and SYGVNS. Trimming shortened V by 6 bases and J by 0 bases, and 12 bases separated the two germline ends. The sequenced sample consisted of PBMCs. The TCR originated in a woman aged 18 to 35 in good health and CMV-seronegative. The chain uses TRBV25-1 and TRBJ2-7; D is possibly TRBD2 (5 bases). The CDR3 DNA is TGTGCCAGCAGAGACATGGGGAGCTCCTACGAGCAGTACTTC. Translated: CASRDMGSSYEQYF.